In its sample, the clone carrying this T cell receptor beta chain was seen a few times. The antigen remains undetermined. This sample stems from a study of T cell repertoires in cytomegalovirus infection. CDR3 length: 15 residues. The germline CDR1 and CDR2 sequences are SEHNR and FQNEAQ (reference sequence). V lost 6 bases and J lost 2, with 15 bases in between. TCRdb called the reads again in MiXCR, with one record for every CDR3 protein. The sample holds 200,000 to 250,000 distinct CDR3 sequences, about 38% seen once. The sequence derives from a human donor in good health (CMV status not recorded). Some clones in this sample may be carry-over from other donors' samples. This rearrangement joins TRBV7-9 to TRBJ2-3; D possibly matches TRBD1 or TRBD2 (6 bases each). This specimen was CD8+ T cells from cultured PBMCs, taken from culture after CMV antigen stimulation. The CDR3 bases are TGTGCCAGCAGGCCGCCGGGGGCGACCACAGATACGCAGTATTTT. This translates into CASRPPGATTDTQYF.